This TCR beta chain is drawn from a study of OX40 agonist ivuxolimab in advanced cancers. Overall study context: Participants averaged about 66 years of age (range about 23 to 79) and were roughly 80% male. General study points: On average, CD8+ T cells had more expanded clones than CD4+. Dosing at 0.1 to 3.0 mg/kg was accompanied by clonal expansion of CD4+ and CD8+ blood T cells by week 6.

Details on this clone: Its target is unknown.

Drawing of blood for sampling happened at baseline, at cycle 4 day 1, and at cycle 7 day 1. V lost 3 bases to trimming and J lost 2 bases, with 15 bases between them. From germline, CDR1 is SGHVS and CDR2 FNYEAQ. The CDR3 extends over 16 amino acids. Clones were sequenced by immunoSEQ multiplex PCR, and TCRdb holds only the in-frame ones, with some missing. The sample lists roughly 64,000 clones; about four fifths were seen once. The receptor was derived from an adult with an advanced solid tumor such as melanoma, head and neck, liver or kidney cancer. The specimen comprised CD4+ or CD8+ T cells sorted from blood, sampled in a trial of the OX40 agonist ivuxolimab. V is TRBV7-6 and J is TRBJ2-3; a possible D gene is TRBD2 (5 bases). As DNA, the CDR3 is TGTGCCAGCAGCTTCAGTGCGGGCGTTCCCACAGATACGCAGTATTTT. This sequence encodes CASSFSAGVPTDTQYF. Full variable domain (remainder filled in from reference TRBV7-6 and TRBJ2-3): GAGVSQSPRYKVTKRGQDVALRCDPISGHVSLYWYRQALGQGPEFLTYFNYEAQQDKSGLPNDRFSAERPEGSISTLTIQRTEQRDSAMYRCASSFSAGVPTDTQYFGPGTRLTVL.